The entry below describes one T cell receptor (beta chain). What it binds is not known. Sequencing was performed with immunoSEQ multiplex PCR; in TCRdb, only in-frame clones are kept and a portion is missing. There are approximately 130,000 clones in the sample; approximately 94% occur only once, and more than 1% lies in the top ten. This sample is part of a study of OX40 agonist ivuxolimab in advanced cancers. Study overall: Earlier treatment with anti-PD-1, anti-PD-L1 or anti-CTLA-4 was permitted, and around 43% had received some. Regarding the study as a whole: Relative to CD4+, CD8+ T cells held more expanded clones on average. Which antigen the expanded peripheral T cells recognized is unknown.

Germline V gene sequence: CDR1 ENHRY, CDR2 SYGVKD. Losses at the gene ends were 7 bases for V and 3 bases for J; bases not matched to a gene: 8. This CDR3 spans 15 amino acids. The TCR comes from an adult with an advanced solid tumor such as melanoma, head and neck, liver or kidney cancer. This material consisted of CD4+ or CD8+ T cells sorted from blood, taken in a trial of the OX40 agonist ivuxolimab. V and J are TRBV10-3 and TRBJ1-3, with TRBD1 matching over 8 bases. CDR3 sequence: CAITPGQGFGNTIYF. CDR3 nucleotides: TGTGCCATCACCCCCGGACAGGGCTTTGGAAACACCATATATTTT.